Shown below are 13 T cell receptor beta chains from a single sample sequenced in a study of T cell repertoires in cytomegalovirus infection. TCRdb called the reads again in MiXCR, with one record for every CDR3 protein. The sample yields more than 400,000 distinct CDR3 sequences, about a quarter seen once. Sequenced: PBMCs. These receptor sequences come from a human donor in good health (CMV status not recorded). Some clones in this sample may be carry-over from other donors' samples.

A few counts support this clonotype. The gene calls are TRBV6-5 and TRBJ2-1, with 9 nucleotides matching TRBD2. There are 15 residues in the CDR3. The germline V gene encodes CDR1 MNHEY and CDR2 SVGAGI. The trim removed 0 bases at V and 5 bases at J, leaving 2 bases unmatched. The CDR3 DNA reads TGTGCCAGCAGTTACTCCCCTAGCGGGAACAATGAGCAGTTCTTC. Its protein product is CASSYSPSGNNEQFF.

This clonotype has just a few counts. The rearrangement joins TRBV5-4 to TRBJ2-1, with 7 bases identical to TRBD2. After removal of 4 bases from V and 5 bases from J, the junction contained 9 bases not matched to a gene. CDR3 length: 15 amino acids. CDR1 is SGHNT and CDR2 is YYREEE in the germline V gene (reference sequence). The DNA of the CDR3 is TGTGCCAGCAGCCCGGCCCTAGCGGCAAACAATGAGCAGTTCTTC. Translation: CASSPALAANNEQFF. The full variable domain, rest sourced from reference TRBV5-4 and TRBJ2-1, is ETGVTQSPTHLIKTRGQQVTLRCSSQSGHNTVSWYQQALGQGPQFIFQYYREEENGRGNFPPRFSGLQFPNYSSELNVNALELDDSALYLCASSPALAANNEQFFGPGTRLTVL.

This clonotype was recorded at least ten times. This rearrangement joins TRBV7-2 to TRBJ2-7, with 9 positions matching TRBD1. This CDR3 is built from 14 residues. The V and J ends lost 7 bases and 2 bases, in that order; junction bases with no gene match: 6. The germline V gene encodes CDR1 SGHTA and CDR2 FQGNSA. The CDR3 nucleotides are TGTGCCAGCACCGCGGACAGGGGTCCCTACGAGCAGTACTTC. It translates to CASTADRGPYEQYF.

This clonotype was counted a few times. The chain has TRBV5-6 and TRBJ1-1; D is uncertain. CDR3 length: 14 residues. Germline loops: CDR1 SGHDT, CDR2 YYEEEE. The germline V and J ends were trimmed by 1 base and 0 bases, with 7 bases remaining between them. The CDR3 nucleotides are TGTGCCAGCAGCTTGTTTAAGATGAACACTGAAGCTTTCTTT. Encoded protein: CASSLFKMNTEAFF.

V usage is TRBV12-3 or TRBV12-4 and J usage is TRBJ2-7; weak D call: TRBD1 (6 bases). This CDR3 region has 14 residues. Trimming removed 3 bases at V and 9 bases at J, with 18 bases between. The CDR3 here is CASSFPRQEITQYF. The DNA of the CDR3 is TGTGCCAGCAGTTTTCCTAGACAGGAGATAACGCAGTACTTC.

This clonotype was counted between two and nine times. The gene calls are TRBV19 and TRBJ1-5, with TRBD1 matching over 10 bases. Germline V gene lookup returns CDR1 LNHDA and CDR2 SQIVND (reference sequence). The CDR3 totals 16 residues. V was pared by 7 bases and J by 2 bases, with 8 bases of the junction left unmatched. As DNA, the CDR3 is TGTGCCAGTATCTTGACAGGGGGCTCTGGCAATCAGCCCCAGCATTTT. It encodes CASILTGGSGNQPQHF.

This rearrangement joins TRBV6-1 to TRBJ1-2; tentative D call: TRBD1 (6 bases). Between the trimmed V and J ends, which lost 3 bases and 6 bases, there was a span of 11 bases. Looked up from germline, CDR1 is MNHNS and CDR2 is SASEGT. There are 13 residues in the CDR3. The CDR3 DNA is TGTGCCAGCAGTGAGGTAGCAGGGGATGGCTACACCTTC. Residues: CASSEVAGDGYTF.

This clonotype was detected once. This chain joins TRBV4-1 and TRBJ1-6; D is possibly TRBD1 (6 bases). The CDR3 loop spans 15 amino acids. Germline-derived CDR1 and CDR2 are MGHRA and YSYEKL. V was clipped by 3 bases and J by 6 bases, with 12 bases between them. The CDR3 sequence is CASSQTGLANSPLHF. The CDR3 coding sequence is TGCGCCAGCAGCCAGACAGGCCTTGCTAATTCACCCCTCCACTTT.

V gene TRBV20-1 combines with J gene TRBJ2-1; 7 positions match TRBD2. CDR3 length: 20 amino acids. J lost 3 bases, V lost 1 base, and 21 bases had no gene match. Looked up from germline, CDR1 is DFQATT and CDR2 is SNEGSKA (reference sequence). The CDR3 sequence is CSARVAPDQTLREFYNEQFF. In DNA form, the CDR3 reads TGCAGTGCTAGAGTTGCCCCAGACCAGACCTTGCGGGAGTTCTACAATGAGCAGTTCTTC.

This clonotype appeared a few times. The chain couples TRBV7-6 to TRBJ1-1; 8 bases match TRBD1. Germline CDR1 SGHVS, CDR2 FNYEAQ. The CDR3 runs to 15 residues. The junction had 8 bases not matched to a gene; V was cut back by 3 bases and J by 5 bases. The CDR3 sequence: CASSFSTGVSTEAFF. The CDR3 region has the DNA TGTGCCAGCAGCTTCTCGACAGGGGTTTCAACTGAAGCTTTCTTT.

The chain joins TRBV11-2 to TRBJ2-5; the match to TRBD2 covers 7 bases. Germline-derived CDR1 and CDR2 are SGHAT and FQNNGV. V lost 0 bases to trimming and J lost 1 base; unmatched junction nucleotides: 2. The CDR3 runs to 15 residues. CDR3: CASSLDPSGQETQYF. The CDR3 DNA sequence: TGTGCCAGCAGCTTAGATCCTAGCGGCCAAGAGACCCAGTACTTC. Filled out from reference TRBV11-2 and TRBJ2-5, the complete variable domain reads EAGVAQSPRYKIIEKRQSVAFWCNPISGHATLYWYQQILGQGPKLLIQFQNNGVVDDSQLPKDRFSAERLKGVDSTLKIQPAKLEDSAVYLCASSLDPSGQETQYFGPGTRLLVL.

A single count supports this clonotype. The chain is built from TRBV6-5 and TRBJ2-2, with TRBD2 matching over 8 bases. With V trimmed by 6 bases and J by 2 bases, 11 bases remained unmatched. The CDR3 is 17 amino acids. In germline, CDR1 is MNHEY, CDR2 SVGAGI. CDR3 sequence (DNA): TGTGCCAGCAGCCGTTCTGGGCTAGCGGGTAACACCGGGGAGCTGTTTTTT. Translation gives CASSRSGLAGNTGELFF.

This clonotype has more than one count but fewer than ten. The V and J genes are TRBV6-2 or TRBV6-3 and TRBJ1-2; D not certain. There are 12 residues in the CDR3. V lost 6 bases and J 2 bases, leaving 7 bases between the germline ends. The germline V gene has CDR1 MNHEY and CDR2 SVGEGT. The CDR3 spells CASRRANYGYTF. The CDR3 nucleotides read TGTGCCAGCAGACGCGCCAACTATGGCTACACCTTC.